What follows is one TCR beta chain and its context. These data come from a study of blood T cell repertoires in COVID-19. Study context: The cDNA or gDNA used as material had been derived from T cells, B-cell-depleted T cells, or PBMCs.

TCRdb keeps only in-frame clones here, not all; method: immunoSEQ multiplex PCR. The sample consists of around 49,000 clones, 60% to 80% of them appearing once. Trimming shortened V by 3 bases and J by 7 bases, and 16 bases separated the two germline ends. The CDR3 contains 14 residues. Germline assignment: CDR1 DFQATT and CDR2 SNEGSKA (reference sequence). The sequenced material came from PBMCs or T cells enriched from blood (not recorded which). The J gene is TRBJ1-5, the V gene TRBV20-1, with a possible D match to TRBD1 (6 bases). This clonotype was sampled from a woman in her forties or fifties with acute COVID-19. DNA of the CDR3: TGCAGTGCTAGTGTGTGGGCAGGGGACCAGCCCCAGCATTTT. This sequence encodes CSASVWAGDQPQHF.